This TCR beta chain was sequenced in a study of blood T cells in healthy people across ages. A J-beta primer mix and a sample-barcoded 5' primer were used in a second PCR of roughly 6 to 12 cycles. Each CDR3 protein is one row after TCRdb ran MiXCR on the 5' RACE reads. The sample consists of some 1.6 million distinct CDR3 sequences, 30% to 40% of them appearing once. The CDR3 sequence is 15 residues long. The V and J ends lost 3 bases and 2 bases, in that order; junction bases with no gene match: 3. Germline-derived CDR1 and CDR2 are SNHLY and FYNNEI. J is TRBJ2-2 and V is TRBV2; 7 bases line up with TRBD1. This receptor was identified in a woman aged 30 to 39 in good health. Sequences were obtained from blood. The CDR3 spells CASSEGQINTGELFF. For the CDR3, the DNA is TGTGCCAGCAGTGAGGGACAGATTAACACCGGGGAGCTGTTTTTT.